In this sample, the clone carrying this T cell receptor (beta chain) turned up once. Its specificity is not known. This sample stems from a study of T cells in tuberculosis. Study summary: T cells were selected with CD1B tetramers loaded with glucose monomycolate.

TCRdb keeps only in-frame clones here, not all; method: immunoSEQ multiplex PCR. The sample carries over 25,000 clones, about 91% recorded once. Trimming pared 5 bases from V and 1 base from J, leaving 8 bases between. The CDR3 is 13 residues long. Germline V gene data show CDR1 as SGHNT and CDR2 as YENEEA. Time point meaning: new active TB diagnosis, blood taken before or within 7 days of starting treatment. Study results and limitations: Smaller distances to GMM-specific TCRs suggested their expansion in active tuberculosis.

The receptor's source is an adult with tuberculosis. Some clones in this sample may be carry-over from other donors' samples. This material consisted of PBMCs, taken at tuberculosis diagnosis. The V and J genes are TRBV11-3 and TRBJ1-1; D uncertain. Written as DNA, the CDR3 is TGTGCCAGCAGCCTATACCAGAACACTGAAGCTTTCTTT. This codes for CASSLYQNTEAFF.